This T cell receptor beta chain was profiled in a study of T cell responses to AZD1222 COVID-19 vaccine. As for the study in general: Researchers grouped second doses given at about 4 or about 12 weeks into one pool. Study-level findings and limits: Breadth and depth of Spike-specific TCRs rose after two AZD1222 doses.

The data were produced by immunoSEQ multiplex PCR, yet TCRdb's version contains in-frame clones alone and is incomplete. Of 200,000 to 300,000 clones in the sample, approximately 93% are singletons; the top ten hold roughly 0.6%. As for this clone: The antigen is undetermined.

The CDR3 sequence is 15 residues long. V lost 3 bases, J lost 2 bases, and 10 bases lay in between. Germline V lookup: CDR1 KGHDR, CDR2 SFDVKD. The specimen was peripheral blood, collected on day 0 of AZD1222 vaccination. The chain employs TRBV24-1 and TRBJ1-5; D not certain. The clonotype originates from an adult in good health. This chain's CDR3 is CATSDRVEGNQPQHF. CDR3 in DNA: TGTGCCACCAGTGATCGGGTAGAAGGCAATCAGCCCCAGCATTTT.